These 6 T cell receptor beta chains came from one sample sequenced in a study of blood T cell repertoires in COVID-19. Generated by immunoSEQ multiplex PCR, the TCRdb table keeps only in-frame clones and is missing some. The table lists under 300,000 clones, approximately 91% of them singletons, with about 2% in the top ten. The sequenced sample consisted of PBMCs or T cells enriched from blood (not recorded which). Receptors originate from a woman aged 40 to 50 with acute COVID-19.

This sequence joins TRBV5-1 and TRBJ1-6; the D gene is possibly TRBD1 (6 bases). The germline V gene encodes CDR1 SGHRS and CDR2 YFSETQ. The CDR3 is 18 residues long. The ends were cut back, 8 bases at V and 1 base at J, with 22 bases in the middle. The CDR3 coding sequence is TGCGCCAGTCTCGGAATGAAGGGGGGGCGATCCTATAATTCACCCCTCCACTTT. Encoded protein: CASLGMKGGRSYNSPLHF.

The V gene is TRBV19, the J gene TRBJ1-4, with a tentative D call TRBD1 (6 bases). Germline values: CDR1 LNHDA, CDR2 SQIVND (reference sequence). The V and J ends lost 5 bases and 5 bases respectively, with 21 bases between them. This CDR3 contains 17 residues. The CDR3 DNA reads TGTGCCAGTAGTGCTCGAACGAGACAGGCCCTAAATGAAAAACTGTTTTTT. Its protein is CASSARTRQALNEKLFF. The whole variable domain, filled in from reference TRBV19 and TRBJ1-4, reads DGGITQSPKYLFRKEGQNVTLSCEQNLNHDAMYWYRQDPGQGLRLIYYSQIVNDFQKGDIAEGYSVSREKKESFPLTVTSAQKNPTAFYLCASSARTRQALNEKLFFGSGTQLSVL.

The J gene is TRBJ2-5, the V gene TRBV3-1 (or the pseudogene TRBV3-2), with 12 bases identical to TRBD2. V shed 3 bases and J 4 bases; nucleotides not matched to a gene: 12. This CDR3 is 18 amino acids long. Germline CDR1 and CDR2: LGHDT and YNNKEL (reference sequence). The CDR3 coding sequence is TGTGCCAGCAGCCAGGGTGGACTAGCGGGGATAGGAGGAGAGACCCAGTACTTC. Translating gives CASSQGGLAGIGGETQYF.

This chain connects TRBV7-6 to TRBJ1-1; a weak D match, TRBD1 (6 bases). CDR1 and CDR2 (germline): SGHVS, FNYEAQ. With 5 bases removed from V and 1 base from J, the gap between germline ends came to 14 bases. The CDR3 totals 15 residues. The CDR3 sequence is CASSPQTGANTEAFF. Here the CDR3 DNA reads TGTGCCAGCAGCCCCCAGACAGGAGCGAACACTGAAGCTTTCTTT.

This rearrangement joins TRBV2 to TRBJ1-5; D is unresolved. Deletions cut 0 bases from V and 0 bases from J, with 12 bases between. Germline CDR1 reads SNHLY; CDR2 reads FYNNEI. The length of the CDR3 is 17 residues. CDR3 amino acids: CASSEAEALNSNQPQHF. The CDR3 bases are TGTGCCAGCAGTGAAGCTGAGGCACTCAATAGCAATCAGCCCCAGCATTTT.

The chain joins TRBV24-1 to TRBJ2-4, with D possibly being TRBD1 (5 bases). Germline V CDR1 and CDR2: KGHDR, SFDVKD. The CDR3 sequence is 12 residues long. V lost 7 bases and J 6 bases, leaving 9 bases between the germline ends. CDR3 coding DNA: TGTGCCACCAGCGGGCAGGGAAACATTCAGTACTTC. This codes for CATSGQGNIQYF.